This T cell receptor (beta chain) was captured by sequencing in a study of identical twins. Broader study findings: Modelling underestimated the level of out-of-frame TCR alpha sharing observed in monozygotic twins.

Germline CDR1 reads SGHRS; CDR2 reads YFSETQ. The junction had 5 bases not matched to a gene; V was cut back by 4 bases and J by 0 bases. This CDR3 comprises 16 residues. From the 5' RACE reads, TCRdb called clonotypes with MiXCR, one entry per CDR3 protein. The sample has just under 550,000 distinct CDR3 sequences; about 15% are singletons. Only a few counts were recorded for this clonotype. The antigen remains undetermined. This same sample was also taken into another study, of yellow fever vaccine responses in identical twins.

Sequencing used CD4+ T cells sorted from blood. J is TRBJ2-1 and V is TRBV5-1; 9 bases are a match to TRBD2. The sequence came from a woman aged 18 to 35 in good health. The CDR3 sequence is CASSRGGGSSYNEQFF. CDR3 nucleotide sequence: TGCGCCAGCAGCCGCGGGGGGGGTAGCTCCTACAATGAGCAGTTCTTC. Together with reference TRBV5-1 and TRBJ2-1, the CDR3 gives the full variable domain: KAGVTQTPRYLIKTRGQQVTLSCSPISGHRSVSWYQQTPGQGLQFLFEYFSETQRNKGNFPGRFSGRQFSNSRSEMNVSTLELGDSALYLCASSRGGGSSYNEQFFGPGTRLTVL.